These 18 T cell receptor beta chains share one sample of origin, sequenced in a study of cytomegalovirus exposure and HLA in healthy donors. Clones were sequenced by immunoSEQ multiplex PCR, and TCRdb holds only the in-frame ones, with some missing. The sample consists of a few hundred thousand clones, around 86% of them appearing once. Input material: PBMCs. These receptors originate from a woman aged 18-30 years in good health and CMV-seronegative.

The chain carries TRBV9 and TRBJ2-3; 8 positions agree with TRBD1. From germline, CDR1 is SGDLS and CDR2 YYNGEE. CDR3 length: 17 residues. The V gene end was trimmed by 3 bases and the J gene end by 2 bases; junction bases not matched to a gene: 11. The CDR3 reads CASSASRTGPITDTQYF. The CDR3 DNA reads as TGTGCCAGCAGCGCCTCCCGGACAGGGCCGATCACAGATACGCAGTATTTT.

The table lists this clone with a few counts. The V gene is TRBV29-1, the J gene TRBJ2-4, with D possibly being TRBD2 (6 bases). The germline CDR1 and CDR2 sequences are SQVTM and ANQGSEA. The CDR3 is made up of 13 amino acids. Trimming removed 4 bases at V and 9 bases at J, with 16 bases between. The DNA for the CDR3 is TGCAGCGTTGCCGAGGGAGGTGGAAGCATTCAGTACTTC. Translation: CSVAEGGGSIQYF.

V gene TRBV5-1 combines with J gene TRBJ2-7; tentatively, D is TRBD2 (6 bases). Germline V CDR1 and CDR2: SGHRS, YFSETQ. The length of the CDR3 is 14 residues. Trimming left V 4 bases short and J 2 bases short, with 13 bases between. The CDR3 region has the DNA TGCGCCAGCAGCATTGGACGGGGGACCTACGAGCAGTACTTC. Translation: CASSIGRGTYEQYF.

Of note for this clone: Its ends do not fully match the called genes, so a read error is possible. This rearrangement joins TRBV7-7 to TRBJ2-1; 7 bases align to TRBD2. The CDR3 runs to 15 residues. CDR1 is SSHAT, CDR2 FNYEAQ, per germline (reference sequence). CDR3 region: CASSLTGEGRHEQFF. DNA for the CDR3: TGTGCTAGCAGCTTAACCGGGGAGGGCCGCCATGAGCAGTTCTTC.

The chain combines TRBV18 with TRBJ2-5, with D uncertain. V lost 4 bases to trimming and J lost 2 bases, with 8 bases between them. Per the germline V gene, CDR1 is KGHSH and CDR2 is LQKENI. CDR3 length equals 13 residues. This CDR3 is CASSLRSQETQYF. CDR3 DNA sequence: TGTGCCAGCTCACTCAGATCTCAAGAGACCCAGTACTTC.

The chain uses TRBV5-1 and TRBJ1-2, with a possible D match to TRBD1 (6 bases). Germline V lookup: CDR1 SGHRS, CDR2 YFSETQ. The CDR3 extends over 16 amino acids. Trimming removed 4 bases at V and 7 bases at J, with 23 bases between. The CDR3 nucleotides are TGCGCCAGCAGCCCTGGACAGTTACCAACCCGAGGTGGCTACACCTTC. Encoded protein: CASSPGQLPTRGGYTF.

The chain employs TRBV2 and TRBJ2-2; D unresolved. The CDR3 is 11 residues long. The germline V and J ends were trimmed by 7 bases and 2 bases, with 2 bases remaining between them. From germline, CDR1 is SNHLY and CDR2 FYNNEI. The CDR3 nucleotides are TGTGCCAGCATAAACACCGGGGAGCTGTTTTTT. It specifies CASINTGELFF.

The chain combines TRBV5-6 with TRBJ1-2; possibly TRBD1 for D (6 bases). CDR1 and CDR2 from the germline V gene are SGHDT and YYEEEE. The V and J ends lost 6 bases and 2 bases respectively, with 17 bases between them. The CDR3 sequence is 15 residues long. CDR3 nucleotide sequence: TGTGCCAGCATCAGAACCGGGACATCCAACTATGGCTACACCTTC. It encodes CASIRTGTSNYGYTF.

The chain employs TRBV5-6 and TRBJ1-1, with D maybe TRBD1 (5 bases). Germline CDR1 reads SGHDT; CDR2 reads YYEEEE. The CDR3 is 13 amino acids. V lost 4 bases to trimming and J lost 4 bases, with 11 bases between them. CDR3 sequence (DNA): TGTGCCAGCAGCCGGGGGGGACCCACTGAAGCTTTCTTT. Residues: CASSRGGPTEAFF.

The V and J genes are TRBV29-1 and TRBJ2-5, with D maybe TRBD2 (5 bases). Germline V gene lookup returns CDR1 SQVTM and CDR2 ANQGSEA. V was shortened by 6 bases and J by 4 bases, with 24 bases between the two germline ends. CDR3 length: 16 amino acids. Written as DNA, the CDR3 is TGCAGCGTCACCGGGGATGAAAGGGCCCGTACAGAGACCCAGTACTTC. Encoded protein: CSVTGDERARTETQYF. The entire variable domain, with the rest obtained from reference TRBV29-1 and TRBJ2-5, is as follows: SAVISQKPSRDICQRGTSLTIQCQVDSQVTMMFWYRQQPGQSLTLIATANQGSEATYESGFVIDKFPISRPNLTFSTLTVSNMSPEDSSIYLCSVTGDERARTETQYFGPGTRLLVL.

As DNA, the CDR3 is TGTGCCAGCAGCCCGGGACAGTACACAGATACGCAGTATTTT. Protein: CASSPGQYTDTQYF. The chain recombines TRBV7-3 with TRBJ2-3, with 7 bases lining up with TRBD1. Per the germline V gene, CDR1 is SGHTA and CDR2 is FQGTGA. V lost 5 bases and J lost 2; bases outside the gene matches: 4. The CDR3 sequence is 14 residues long.

J is TRBJ2-1 and V is TRBV7-2, with 16 bases fitting TRBD2. CDR3 length equals 18 residues. V shed 5 bases, J shed 1 base, and the junction held 5 bases outside the gene matches. The germline V gene has CDR1 SGHTA and CDR2 FQGNSA. The CDR3 DNA follows: TGTGCCAGCAGCCCGGGACTAGCGGGGGGGAAGTCCTACAATGAGCAGTTCTTC. Amino acid sequence: CASSPGLAGGKSYNEQFF.

This chain joins TRBV5-1 and TRBJ2-7; 14 bases line up with TRBD2. The CDR3 sequence is 18 residues long. The V segment lost 3 bases and the J segment 2 bases; nucleotides outside the gene matches: 10. Germline V gene lookup returns CDR1 SGHRS and CDR2 YFSETQ. CDR3 protein: CASSSGLAGAGGTYEQYF. The CDR3 coding sequence is TGCGCCAGCAGCTCGGGACTAGCGGGAGCCGGGGGGACCTACGAGCAGTACTTC. The variable domain in full, completed from reference TRBV5-1 and TRBJ2-7, reads KAGVTQTPRYLIKTRGQQVTLSCSPISGHRSVSWYQQTPGQGLQFLFEYFSETQRNKGNFPGRFSGRQFSNSRSEMNVSTLELGDSALYLCASSSGLAGAGGTYEQYFGPGTRLTVT.

The chain carries TRBV12-5 and TRBJ2-7; D is perhaps TRBD1 (5 bases). Between the trimmed V and J ends, which lost 0 bases and 7 bases, there was a span of 16 bases. The CDR3 is made up of 15 amino acids. Germline-derived CDR1 and CDR2 are LGHNT and FRNRAP. CDR3 residues: CASGLVYGASGEQYF. CDR3 nucleotide sequence: TGTGCTAGTGGTTTGGTATATGGGGCCTCCGGGGAGCAGTACTTC. The full variable domain, in which reference TRBV12-5 and TRBJ2-7 provide the parts outside the CDR3, is DARVTQTPRHKVTEMGQEVTMRCQPILGHNTVFWYRQTMMQGLELLAYFRNRAPLDDSGMPKDRFSAEMPDATLATLKIQPSEPRDSAVYFCASGLVYGASGEQYFGPGTRLTVT.

The chain couples TRBV28 to TRBJ1-5; D unclear. The CDR3 runs to 15 residues. CDR1 is MDHEN and CDR2 is SYDVKM in the germline V gene. The V end lost 7 bases, the J end lost 2 bases, and 15 bases lay between the germline ends. The CDR3 sequence: CASKFIALGNQPQHF. The CDR3 DNA follows: TGTGCCAGCAAGTTTATAGCATTGGGCAATCAGCCCCAGCATTTT.

The V and J genes are TRBV18 and TRBJ2-5; D gene unclear. The V end was cut by 3 bases, the J end by 0 bases, with 8 bases between. Germline V gene data show CDR1 as KGHSH and CDR2 as LQKENI. CDR3 length: 14 amino acids. CDR3 nucleotides: TGTGCCAGCTCACCCGCCGGGTACCAAGAGACCCAGTACTTC. Translating it yields CASSPAGYQETQYF. The whole variable domain, remainder taken from reference TRBV18 and TRBJ2-5, is NAGVMQNPRHLVRRRGQEARLRCSPMKGHSHVYWYRQLPEEGLKFMVYLQKENIIDESGMPKERFSAEFPKEGPSILRIQQVVRGDSAAYFCASSPAGYQETQYFGPGTRLLVL.

The table lists this clone with a count of one. V usage is TRBV27 and J usage is TRBJ2-6; tentative D call: TRBD2 (5 bases). Germline CDR1 and CDR2: MNHEY and SMNVEV (reference sequence). The CDR3 contains 18 residues. The V end was cut by 6 bases, the J end by 0 bases, with 18 bases between. The CDR3 DNA is TGTGCCAGCAGCAGGAGGACGGAAGTTTCCTCTGGGGCCAACGTCCTGACTTTC. Translating it yields CASSRRTEVSSGANVLTF.

The chain joins TRBV7-2 to TRBJ2-7; 12 positions match TRBD2. Germline V gene data show CDR1 as SGHTA and CDR2 as FQGNSA. CDR3 length: 18 residues. V lost 3 bases to trimming and J lost 1 base; unmatched junction nucleotides: 10. CDR3 amino acids: CASSLVSGLAGRSYEQYF. The DNA of the CDR3 is TGTGCCAGCAGCTTGGTTTCCGGACTAGCGGGGAGGTCCTACGAGCAGTACTTC.